The TCR beta chain under discussion was sequenced for a study of T cell responses to AZD1222 COVID-19 vaccine. The CDR3 has 13 amino acids. With 7 bases removed from V and 5 bases from J, the gap between germline ends came to 12 bases. The V gene's germline CDR1 is SNHLY and CDR2 FYNNEI. Repertoires were generated with immunoSEQ multiplex PCR, while TCRdb's copy carries only in-frame clones and drops some. This table holds about 270,000 clones, almost 95% found once. This TCR came from an adult who received the AZD1222 COVID-19 vaccine. The sequencing used peripheral blood, collected 28 days after the second AZD1222 dose. The chain carries TRBV2 and TRBJ1-5; a possible D gene is TRBD1 (6 bases). The CDR3 nucleotides read TGTGCCAGCAAGGGGGACTGGGATCAGCCCCAGCATTTT. Translating it yields CASKGDWDQPQHF.